This T cell receptor (beta chain) is drawn from a study of shared clonotypes between healthy human individuals. Comments on this clone: The antigen remains undetermined.

CD45RO-negative, CCR7-selected cells formed the naive CD8 fraction, which excluded terminally differentiated effector memory CD45RA+ cells. Healthy and HIV-negative, the adult donors had no recent acute infections or vaccinations. Assay used: immunoSEQ multiplex PCR; TCRdb lists only in-frame clones, some missing. This table has more than 550,000 clones, just over 90% appearing once. In germline, CDR1 is SGHKS, CDR2 YYEKEE (reference sequence). V lost 0 bases to trimming and J lost 3 bases; unmatched junction nucleotides: 3. The CDR3 consists of 16 residues. Overall study findings and caveats: Rarefaction curves obtained for sorted subsets showed sequencing incomplete despite large depth. Across subsets, estimated richness was generally greater for naive than for memory populations.

The sample was naive CD8+ T cells sorted from blood. The chain is built from TRBV5-5 and TRBJ2-1; 10 bases are a match to TRBD2. The receptor's source is a man aged 25 to 40 in good health. The CDR3 spells CASSLGAGGDYNEQFF. The CDR3 DNA reads as TGTGCCAGCAGCTTGGGAGCGGGAGGGGACTACAATGAGCAGTTCTTC. Using reference TRBV5-5 and TRBJ2-1 for the parts outside the CDR3, the full variable domain is DAGVTQSPTHLIKTRGQQVTLRCSPISGHKSVSWYQQVLGQGPQFIFQYYEKEERGRGNFPDRFSARQFPNYSSELNVNALLLGDSALYLCASSLGAGGDYNEQFFGPGTRLTVL.